The 10 T cell receptor beta chains given below trace back to one sample, sequenced in a study of blood T cell repertoires in COVID-19. Method: immunoSEQ multiplex PCR; TCRdb's copy keeps in-frame clones and lacks some. The table includes 120,000 or so clones, almost 70% detected once. Sequencing was carried out using peripheral blood. These receptors came from a woman between 65 and 79 years old with acute or convalescent COVID-19.

The chain recombines TRBV7-2 with TRBJ1-1, with no clear D. CDR1 and CDR2 from the germline V gene are SGHTA and FQGNSA. V was pared by 3 bases and J by 4 bases, with 3 bases between. The CDR3 spans 11 residues. The CDR3 DNA sequence: TGTGCCAGCAGCTTCATCACTGAAGCTTTCTTT. Translated: CASSFITEAFF. Complete variable domain (other parts from reference TRBV7-2 and TRBJ1-1): GAGVSQSPSNKVTEKGKDVELRCDPISGHTALYWYRQSLGQGLEFLIYFQGNSAPDKSGLPSDRFSAERTGGSVSTLTIQRTQQEDSAVYLCASSFITEAFFGQGTRLTVV.

This clone was seen just once. The chain employs TRBV5-5 and TRBJ2-7, with 7 positions matching TRBD1. Germline lookup yields CDR1 SGHKS and CDR2 YYEKEE (reference sequence). The CDR3 contains 14 residues. Trimming at V came to 2 bases and at J to 2 bases, leaving 4 bases not matched to a gene. The CDR3 nucleotides read TGTGCCAGCAGCTTCTGGACAGGAACCTACGAGCAGTACTTC. Translation gives CASSFWTGTYEQYF.

The V gene is TRBV28, the J gene TRBJ1-6; D not resolved. The V gene's germline CDR1 is MDHEN and CDR2 SYDVKM. The V gene lost 5 bases and the J gene lost 4 bases, with 12 bases spanning the gap. The CDR3 has 15 residues. The CDR3, as DNA: TGTGCCAGCAGTACTCGAGGGTCATATAATTCACCCCTCCACTTT. It codes for CASSTRGSYNSPLHF.

The genes are TRBV7-2 and TRBJ2-5, with TRBD1 as a possible D gene (5 bases). Trimming pared 6 bases from V and 3 bases from J, leaving 8 bases between. The CDR3 totals 12 residues. The V gene's germline CDR1 is SGHTA and CDR2 FQGNSA. CDR3 region: CASREGEETQYF. Here the CDR3 DNA reads TGTGCCAGCAGGGAAGGGGAAGAGACCCAGTACTTC.

The rearrangement joins TRBV2 to TRBJ1-5; no reliable D call. The length of the CDR3 is 15 residues. Germline loops: CDR1 SNHLY, CDR2 FYNNEI. Trimming cost V 4 bases and J 7 bases, with 17 bases left between them. CDR3 residues: CASSVAGRDRQPQHF. The CDR3 nucleotides read TGTGCCAGCAGTGTCGCCGGGAGGGATAGACAGCCCCAGCATTTT.

The rearrangement joins TRBV9 to TRBJ2-7; 8 bases are shared with TRBD1. Germline-derived CDR1 and CDR2 are SGDLS and YYNGEE. The CDR3 length is 16 residues. The V gene end was trimmed by 1 base and the J gene end by 6 bases; junction bases not matched to a gene: 12. The CDR3 sequence is CASSVNYDRGLGEQYF. As DNA, the CDR3 is TGTGCCAGCAGCGTAAATTACGACAGGGGACTTGGCGAGCAGTACTTC.

V and J are TRBV5-1 and TRBJ2-3, with D perhaps TRBD2 (6 bases). The CDR3 has 16 residues. The V gene's germline CDR1 is SGHRS and CDR2 YFSETQ. Between the trimmed V and J ends, which lost 0 bases and 0 bases, there was a span of 11 bases. This chain's CDR3 is CASSLGRGRSTDTQYF. In DNA, the CDR3 is TGCGCCAGCAGCTTGGGGCGAGGGAGGAGCACAGATACGCAGTATTTT. Variable domain in full (rest from reference TRBV5-1 and TRBJ2-3): KAGVTQTPRYLIKTRGQQVTLSCSPISGHRSVSWYQQTPGQGLQFLFEYFSETQRNKGNFPGRFSGRQFSNSRSEMNVSTLELGDSALYLCASSLGRGRSTDTQYFGPGTRLTVL.

The chain joins TRBV10-1 to TRBJ2-7; TRBD2 is a possible D gene (5 bases). Germline CDR1 WNHNN, CDR2 SYGVQD (reference sequence). V was shortened by 3 bases and J by 0 bases, with 9 bases between the two germline ends. The CDR3 loop spans 14 amino acids. In DNA, the CDR3 is TGCGCCAGCAGTGAAAAGCGGTCCTCCTACGAGCAGTACTTC. It specifies CASSEKRSSYEQYF.

The rearrangement joins TRBV7-2 to TRBJ1-4; D might be TRBD1 (5 bases). The V end lost 6 bases, the J end lost 17 bases, and 19 bases lay between the germline ends. The CDR3 contains 12 residues. CDR1 and CDR2 (germline): SGHTA, FQGNSA. CDR3 protein: CASSYQRGGAFF. CDR3 in DNA: TGTGCCAGCAGTTACCAAAGAGGTGGGGCCTTTTTT.

Note on this clone: This may be a read error: a much more frequent sequence differs by one nucleotide. The chain carries TRBV5-3 and TRBJ2-2; 12 nucleotides line up with TRBD2. TRBV5-3 is an ORF for which the function is uncertain. This CDR3 comprises 18 residues. Germline trimming cut 0 bases from V and 0 bases from J; bases unmatched to any gene: 3. The CDR3, as DNA: TGTGCCAGAAGCTTGGGGGCTAGCGGGGGGGCGAACACCGGGGAGCTGTTTTTT. It is translated as CARSLGASGGANTGELFF.